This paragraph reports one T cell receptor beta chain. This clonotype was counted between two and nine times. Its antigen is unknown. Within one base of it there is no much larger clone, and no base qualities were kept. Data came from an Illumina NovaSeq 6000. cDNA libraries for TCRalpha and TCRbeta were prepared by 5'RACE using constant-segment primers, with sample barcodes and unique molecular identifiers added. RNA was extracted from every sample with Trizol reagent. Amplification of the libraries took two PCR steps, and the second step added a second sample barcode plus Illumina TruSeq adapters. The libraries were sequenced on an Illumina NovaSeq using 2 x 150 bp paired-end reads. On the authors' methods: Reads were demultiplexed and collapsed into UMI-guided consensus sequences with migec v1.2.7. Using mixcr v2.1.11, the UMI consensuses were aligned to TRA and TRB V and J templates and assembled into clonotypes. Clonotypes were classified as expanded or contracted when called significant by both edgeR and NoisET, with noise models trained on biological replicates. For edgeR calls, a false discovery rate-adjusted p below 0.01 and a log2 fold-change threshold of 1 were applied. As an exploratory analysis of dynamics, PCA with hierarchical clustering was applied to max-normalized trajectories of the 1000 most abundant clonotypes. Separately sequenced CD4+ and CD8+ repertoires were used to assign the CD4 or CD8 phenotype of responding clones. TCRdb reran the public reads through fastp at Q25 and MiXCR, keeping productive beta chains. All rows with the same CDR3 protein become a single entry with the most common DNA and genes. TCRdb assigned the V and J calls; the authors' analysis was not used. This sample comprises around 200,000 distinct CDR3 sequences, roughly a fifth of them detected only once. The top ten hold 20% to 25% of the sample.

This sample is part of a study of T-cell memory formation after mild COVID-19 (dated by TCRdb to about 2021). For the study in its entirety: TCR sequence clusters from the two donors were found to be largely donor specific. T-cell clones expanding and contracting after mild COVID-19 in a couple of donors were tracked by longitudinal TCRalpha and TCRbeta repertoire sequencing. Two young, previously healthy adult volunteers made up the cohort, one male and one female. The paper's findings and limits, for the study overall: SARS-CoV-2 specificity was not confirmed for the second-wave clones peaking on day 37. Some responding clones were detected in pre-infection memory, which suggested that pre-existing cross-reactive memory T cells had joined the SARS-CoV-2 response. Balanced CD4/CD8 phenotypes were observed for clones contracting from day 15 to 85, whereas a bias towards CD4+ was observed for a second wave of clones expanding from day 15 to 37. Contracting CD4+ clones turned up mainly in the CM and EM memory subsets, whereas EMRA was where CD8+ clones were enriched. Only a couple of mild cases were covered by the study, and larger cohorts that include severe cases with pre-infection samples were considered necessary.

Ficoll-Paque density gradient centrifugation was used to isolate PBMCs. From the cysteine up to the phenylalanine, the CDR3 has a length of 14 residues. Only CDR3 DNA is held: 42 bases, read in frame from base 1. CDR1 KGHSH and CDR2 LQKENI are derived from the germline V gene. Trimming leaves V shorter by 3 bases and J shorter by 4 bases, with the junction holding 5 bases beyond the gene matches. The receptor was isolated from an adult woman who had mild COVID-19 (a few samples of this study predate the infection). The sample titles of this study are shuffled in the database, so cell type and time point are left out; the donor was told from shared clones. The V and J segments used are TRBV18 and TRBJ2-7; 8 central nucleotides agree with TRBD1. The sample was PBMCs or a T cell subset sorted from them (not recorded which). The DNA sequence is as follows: TGTGCCAGCTCACCGGACAGGGCGGAATACGAGCAGTACTTC. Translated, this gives CASSPDRAEYEQYF.